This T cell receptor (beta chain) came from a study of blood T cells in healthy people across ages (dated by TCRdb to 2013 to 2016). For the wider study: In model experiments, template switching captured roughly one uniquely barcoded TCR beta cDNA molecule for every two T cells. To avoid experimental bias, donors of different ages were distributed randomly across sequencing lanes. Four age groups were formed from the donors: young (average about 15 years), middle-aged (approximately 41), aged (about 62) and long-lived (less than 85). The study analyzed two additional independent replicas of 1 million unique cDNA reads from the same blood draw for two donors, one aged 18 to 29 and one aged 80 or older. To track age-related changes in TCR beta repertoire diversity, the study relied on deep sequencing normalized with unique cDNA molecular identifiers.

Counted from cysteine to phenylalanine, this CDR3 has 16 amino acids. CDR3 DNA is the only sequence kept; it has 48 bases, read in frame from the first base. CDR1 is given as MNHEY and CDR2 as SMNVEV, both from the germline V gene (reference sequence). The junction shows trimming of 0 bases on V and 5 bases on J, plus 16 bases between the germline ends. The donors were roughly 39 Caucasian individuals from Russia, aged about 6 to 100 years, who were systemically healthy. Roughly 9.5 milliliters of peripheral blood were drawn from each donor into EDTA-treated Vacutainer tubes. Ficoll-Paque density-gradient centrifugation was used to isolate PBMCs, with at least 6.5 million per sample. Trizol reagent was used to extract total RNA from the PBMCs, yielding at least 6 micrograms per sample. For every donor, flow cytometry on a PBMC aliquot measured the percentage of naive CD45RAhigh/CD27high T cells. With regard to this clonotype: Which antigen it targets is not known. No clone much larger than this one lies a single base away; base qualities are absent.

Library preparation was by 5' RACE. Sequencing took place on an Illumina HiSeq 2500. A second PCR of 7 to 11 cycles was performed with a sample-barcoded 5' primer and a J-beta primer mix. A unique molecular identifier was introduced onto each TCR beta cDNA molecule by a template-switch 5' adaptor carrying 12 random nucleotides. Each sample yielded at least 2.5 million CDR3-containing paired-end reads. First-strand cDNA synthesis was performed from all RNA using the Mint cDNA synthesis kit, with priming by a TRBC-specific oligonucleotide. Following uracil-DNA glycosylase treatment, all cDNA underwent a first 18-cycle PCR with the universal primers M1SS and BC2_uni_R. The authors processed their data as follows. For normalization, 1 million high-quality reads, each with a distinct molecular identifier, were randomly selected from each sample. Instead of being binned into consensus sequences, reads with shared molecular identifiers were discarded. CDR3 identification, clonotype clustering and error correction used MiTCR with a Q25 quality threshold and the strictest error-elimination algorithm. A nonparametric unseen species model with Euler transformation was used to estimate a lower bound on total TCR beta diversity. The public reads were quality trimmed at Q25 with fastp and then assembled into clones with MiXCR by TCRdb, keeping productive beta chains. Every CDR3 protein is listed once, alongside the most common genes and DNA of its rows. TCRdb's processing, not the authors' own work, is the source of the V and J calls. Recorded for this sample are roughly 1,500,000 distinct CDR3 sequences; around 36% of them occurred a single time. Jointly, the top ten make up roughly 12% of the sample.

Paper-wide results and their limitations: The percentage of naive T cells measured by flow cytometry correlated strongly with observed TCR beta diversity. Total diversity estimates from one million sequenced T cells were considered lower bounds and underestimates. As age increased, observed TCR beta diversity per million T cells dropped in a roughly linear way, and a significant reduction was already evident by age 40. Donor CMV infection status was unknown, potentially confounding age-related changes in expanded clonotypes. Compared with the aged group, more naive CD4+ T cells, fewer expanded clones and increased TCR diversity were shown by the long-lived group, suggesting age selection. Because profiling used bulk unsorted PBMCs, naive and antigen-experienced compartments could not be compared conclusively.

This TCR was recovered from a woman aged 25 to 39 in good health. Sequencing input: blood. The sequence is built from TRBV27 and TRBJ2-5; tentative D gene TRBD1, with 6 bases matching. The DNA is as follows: TGTGCCAGCAGTTTATCAGAGGGGGACAACTTTGAGACCCAGTACTTC. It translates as CASSLSEGDNFETQYF.